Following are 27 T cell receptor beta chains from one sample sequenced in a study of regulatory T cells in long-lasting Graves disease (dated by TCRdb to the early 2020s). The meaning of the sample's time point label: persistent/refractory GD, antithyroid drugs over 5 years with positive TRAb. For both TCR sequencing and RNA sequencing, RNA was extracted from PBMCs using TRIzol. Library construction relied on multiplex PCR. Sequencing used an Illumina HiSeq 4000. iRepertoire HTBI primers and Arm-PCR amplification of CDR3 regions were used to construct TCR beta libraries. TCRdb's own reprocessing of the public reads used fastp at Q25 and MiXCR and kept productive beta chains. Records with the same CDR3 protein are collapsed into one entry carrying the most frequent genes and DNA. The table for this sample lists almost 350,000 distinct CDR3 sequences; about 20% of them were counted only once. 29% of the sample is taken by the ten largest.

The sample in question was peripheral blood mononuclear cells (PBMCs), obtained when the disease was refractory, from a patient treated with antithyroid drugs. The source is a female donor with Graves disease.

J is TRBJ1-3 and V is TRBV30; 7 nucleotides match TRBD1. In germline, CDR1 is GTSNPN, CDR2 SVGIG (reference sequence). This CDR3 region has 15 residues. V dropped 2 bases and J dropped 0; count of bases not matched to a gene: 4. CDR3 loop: CAWSRDSHSGNTIYF. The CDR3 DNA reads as TGTGCCTGGAGTCGGGACAGCCACTCTGGAAACACCATATATTTT. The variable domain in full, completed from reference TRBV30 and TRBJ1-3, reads SQTIHQWPATLVQPVGSPLSLECTVEGTSNPNLYWYRQAAGRGLQLLFYSVGIGQISSEVPQNLSASRPQDRQFILSSKKLLLSDSGFYLCAWSRDSHSGNTIYFGEGSWLTVV.

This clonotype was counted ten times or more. The CDR3 coding sequence is TGTGCCAGCAGTTTAGGAACAGGGCAAAGGGCCTCTGGGGCCAACGTCCTGACTTTC. Encoded protein: CASSLGTGQRASGANVLTF. V and J are TRBV12-3 or TRBV12-4 and TRBJ2-6; TRBD1 is a possible D gene (6 bases). V lost 1 base to trimming and J lost 0 bases, with 16 bases between them. CDR3 length: 19 amino acids.

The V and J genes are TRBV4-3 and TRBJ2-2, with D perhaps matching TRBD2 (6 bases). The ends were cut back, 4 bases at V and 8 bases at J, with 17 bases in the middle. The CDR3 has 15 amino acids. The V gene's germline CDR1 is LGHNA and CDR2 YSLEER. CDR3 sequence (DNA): TGCGCCAGCAGCCTACGAATGGACGGGAGTGGGGAGCTGTTTTTT. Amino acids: CASSLRMDGSGELFF.

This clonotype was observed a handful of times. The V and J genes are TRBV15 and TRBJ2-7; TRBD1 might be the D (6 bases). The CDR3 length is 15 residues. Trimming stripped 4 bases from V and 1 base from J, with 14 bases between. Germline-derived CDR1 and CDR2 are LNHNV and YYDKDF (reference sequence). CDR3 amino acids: CATSKGVGESYEQYF. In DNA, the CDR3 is TGTGCCACCAGCAAGGGGGTTGGGGAATCCTACGAGCAGTACTTC. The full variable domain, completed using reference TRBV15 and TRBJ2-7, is DAMVIQNPRYQVTQFGKPVTLSCSQTLNHNVMYWYQQKSSQAPKLLFHYYDKDFNNEADTPDNFQSRRPNTSFCFLDIRSPGLGDTAMYLCATSKGVGESYEQYFGPGTRLTVT.

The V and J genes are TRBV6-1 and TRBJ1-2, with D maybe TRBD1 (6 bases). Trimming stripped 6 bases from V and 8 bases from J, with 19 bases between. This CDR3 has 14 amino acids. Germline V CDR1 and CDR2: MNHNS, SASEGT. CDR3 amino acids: CASRKVGGASGYTF. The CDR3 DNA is TGTGCCAGCAGGAAGGTTGGGGGCGCGAGCGGCTACACCTTC.

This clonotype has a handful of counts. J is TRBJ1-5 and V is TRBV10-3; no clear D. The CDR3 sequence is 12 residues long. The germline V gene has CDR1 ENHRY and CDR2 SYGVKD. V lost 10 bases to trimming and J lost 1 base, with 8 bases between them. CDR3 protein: CATRDSNQPQHF. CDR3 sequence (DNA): TGTGCCACAAGAGACAGCAATCAGCCCCAGCATTTT.

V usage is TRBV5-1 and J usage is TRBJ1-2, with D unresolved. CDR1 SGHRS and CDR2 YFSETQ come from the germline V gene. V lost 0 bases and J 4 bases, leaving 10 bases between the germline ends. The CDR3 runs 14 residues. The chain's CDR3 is CASSLDTSLYGYTF. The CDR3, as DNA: TGCGCCAGCAGCTTGGACACTTCTCTCTATGGCTACACCTTC.

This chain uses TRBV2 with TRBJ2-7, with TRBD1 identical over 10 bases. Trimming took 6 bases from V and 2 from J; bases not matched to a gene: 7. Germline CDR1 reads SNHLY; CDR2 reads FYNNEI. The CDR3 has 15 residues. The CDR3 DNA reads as TGTGCCAGCAGCCAAGGACAGGGGGTAACCTACGAGCAGTACTTC. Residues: CASSQGQGVTYEQYF.

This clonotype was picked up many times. The CDR3 DNA sequence: TGTGCCAGCAGCTTGCACAGCGGGGAGCTGTTTTTT. Amino acids: CASSLHSGELFF. This chain joins TRBV7-2 and TRBJ2-2, with D uncertain. V lost 3 bases, J lost 7 bases, and 6 bases lay in between. Germline V gene lookup returns CDR1 SGHTA and CDR2 FQGNSA. CDR3 length: 12 residues.

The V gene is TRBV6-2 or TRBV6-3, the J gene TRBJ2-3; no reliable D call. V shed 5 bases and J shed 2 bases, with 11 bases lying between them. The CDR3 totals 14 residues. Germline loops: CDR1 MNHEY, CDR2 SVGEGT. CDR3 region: CASSDSHFTDTQYF. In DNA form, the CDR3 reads TGTGCCAGCAGTGATAGCCATTTCACAGATACGCAGTATTTT.

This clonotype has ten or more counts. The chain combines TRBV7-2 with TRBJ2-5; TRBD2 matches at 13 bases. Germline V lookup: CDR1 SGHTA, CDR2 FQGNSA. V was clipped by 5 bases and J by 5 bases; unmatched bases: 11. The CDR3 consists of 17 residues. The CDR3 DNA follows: TGTGCCAGCAGCCTCTTCTTACTAGCGGGGGGGCCGGAGACCCAGTACTTC. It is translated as CASSLFLLAGGPETQYF.

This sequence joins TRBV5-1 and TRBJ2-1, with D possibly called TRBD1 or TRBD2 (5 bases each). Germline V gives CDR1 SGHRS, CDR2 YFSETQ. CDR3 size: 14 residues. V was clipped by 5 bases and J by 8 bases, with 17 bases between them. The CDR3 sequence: CASRWSGTLDEQFF. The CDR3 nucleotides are TGCGCCAGCAGGTGGTCAGGGACCTTGGATGAGCAGTTCTTC.

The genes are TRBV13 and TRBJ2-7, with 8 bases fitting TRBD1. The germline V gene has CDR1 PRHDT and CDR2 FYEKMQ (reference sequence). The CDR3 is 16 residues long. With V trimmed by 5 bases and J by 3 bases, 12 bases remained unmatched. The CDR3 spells CASSVGQGRRLYEQYF. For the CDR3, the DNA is TGTGCCAGCAGCGTCGGACAGGGTCGGAGACTCTACGAGCAGTACTTC.

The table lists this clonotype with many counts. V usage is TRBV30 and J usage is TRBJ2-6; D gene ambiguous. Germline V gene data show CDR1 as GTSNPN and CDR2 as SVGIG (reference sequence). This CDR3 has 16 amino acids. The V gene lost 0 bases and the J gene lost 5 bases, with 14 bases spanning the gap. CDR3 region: CAWSVPLGLWANVLTF. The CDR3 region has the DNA TGTGCCTGGAGTGTACCGCTCGGGCTTTGGGCCAACGTCCTGACTTTC.

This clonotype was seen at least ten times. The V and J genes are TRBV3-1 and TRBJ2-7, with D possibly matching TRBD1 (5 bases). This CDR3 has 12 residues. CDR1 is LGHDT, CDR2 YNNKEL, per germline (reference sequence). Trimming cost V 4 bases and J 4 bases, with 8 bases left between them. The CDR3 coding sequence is TGTGCCAGCAGCCGGACATATTACGAGCAGTACTTC. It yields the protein CASSRTYYEQYF.

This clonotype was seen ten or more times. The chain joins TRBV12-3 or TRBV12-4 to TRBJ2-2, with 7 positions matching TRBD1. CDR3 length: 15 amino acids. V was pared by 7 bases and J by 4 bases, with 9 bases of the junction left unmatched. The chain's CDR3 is CASKNRDRTTGELFF. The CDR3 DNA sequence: TGTGCCAGCAAGAACCGGGACAGAACCACCGGGGAGCTGTTTTTT.

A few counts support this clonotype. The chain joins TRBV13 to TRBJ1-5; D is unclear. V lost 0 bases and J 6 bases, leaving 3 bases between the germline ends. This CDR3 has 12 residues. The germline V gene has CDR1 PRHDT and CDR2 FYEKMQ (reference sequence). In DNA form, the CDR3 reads TGTGCCAGCAGCTTAGGCTTTCAGCCCCAGCATTTT. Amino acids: CASSLGFQPQHF.

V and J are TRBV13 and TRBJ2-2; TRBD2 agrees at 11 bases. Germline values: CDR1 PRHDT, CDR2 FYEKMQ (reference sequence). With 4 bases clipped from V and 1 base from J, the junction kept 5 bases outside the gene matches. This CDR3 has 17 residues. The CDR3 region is CASSSSGRPENTGELFF. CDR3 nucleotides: TGTGCCAGCAGCTCTAGCGGGAGGCCTGAGAACACCGGGGAGCTGTTTTTT. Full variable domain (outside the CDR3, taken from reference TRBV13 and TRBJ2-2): AAGVIQSPRHLIKEKRETATLKCYPIPRHDTVYWYQQGPGQDPQFLISFYEKMQSDKGSIPDRFSAQQFSDYHSELNMSSLELGDSALYFCASSSSGRPENTGELFFGEGSRLTVL.

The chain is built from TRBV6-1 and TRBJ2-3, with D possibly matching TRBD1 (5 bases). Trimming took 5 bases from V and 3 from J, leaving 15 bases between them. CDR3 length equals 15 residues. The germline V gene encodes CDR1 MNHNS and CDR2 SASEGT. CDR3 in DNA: TGTGCCAGCAGTCTCCGCTACGACAGAACAGATACGCAGTATTTT. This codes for CASSLRYDRTDTQYF.

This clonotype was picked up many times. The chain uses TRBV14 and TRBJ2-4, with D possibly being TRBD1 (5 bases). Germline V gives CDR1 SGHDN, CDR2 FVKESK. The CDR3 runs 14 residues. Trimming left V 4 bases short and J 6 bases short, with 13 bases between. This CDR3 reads CASSPDSSGNIQYF. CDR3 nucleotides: TGTGCCAGCAGCCCTGACAGTTCTGGAAACATTCAGTACTTC.

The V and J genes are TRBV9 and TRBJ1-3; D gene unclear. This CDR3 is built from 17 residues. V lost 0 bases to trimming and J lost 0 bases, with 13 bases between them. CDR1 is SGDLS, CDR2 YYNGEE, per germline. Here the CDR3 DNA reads TGTGCCAGCAGCGTAGGATTCCACGCGAGCTCTGGAAACACCATATATTTT. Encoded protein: CASSVGFHASSGNTIYF.

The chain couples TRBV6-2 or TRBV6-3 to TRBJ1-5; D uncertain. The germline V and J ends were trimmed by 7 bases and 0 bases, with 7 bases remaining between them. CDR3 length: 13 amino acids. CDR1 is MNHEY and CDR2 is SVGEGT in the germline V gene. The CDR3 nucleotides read TGTGCCAGCAATCCTTTTAGCAATCAGCCCCAGCATTTT. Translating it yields CASNPFSNQPQHF.

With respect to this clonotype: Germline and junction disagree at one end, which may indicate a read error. The DNA for the CDR3 is TGTGCCAGCAGTTCCCCTCAGAGGGGACTCTATGACTACACCTTC. It specifies CASSSPQRGLYDYTF. V and J are TRBV6-2 or TRBV6-3 and TRBJ1-2, with a possible D match to TRBD1 (5 bases). Per germline, CDR1 MNHEY and CDR2 SVGEGT. This CDR3 is built from 15 residues.

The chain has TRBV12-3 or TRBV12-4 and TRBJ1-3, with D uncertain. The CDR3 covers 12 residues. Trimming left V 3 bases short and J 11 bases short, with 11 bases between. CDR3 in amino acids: CASSFKGMPIYF. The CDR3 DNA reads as TGTGCCAGCAGTTTTAAAGGGATGCCCATATATTTT.

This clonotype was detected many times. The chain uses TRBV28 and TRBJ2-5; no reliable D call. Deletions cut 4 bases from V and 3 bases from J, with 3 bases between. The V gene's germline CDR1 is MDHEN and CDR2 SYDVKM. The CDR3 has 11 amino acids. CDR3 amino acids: CASSYEETQYF. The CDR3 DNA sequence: TGTGCCAGCAGTTATGAAGAGACCCAGTACTTC.

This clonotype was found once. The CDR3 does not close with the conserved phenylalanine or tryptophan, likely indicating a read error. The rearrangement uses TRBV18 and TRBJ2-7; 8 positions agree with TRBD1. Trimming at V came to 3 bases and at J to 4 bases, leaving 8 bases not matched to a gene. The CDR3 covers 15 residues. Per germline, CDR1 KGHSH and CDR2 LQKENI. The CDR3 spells CASSPLRQGMYEQYL. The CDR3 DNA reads TGTGCCAGCTCACCCCTTCGACAGGGGATGTACGAGCAGTACCTC.

CDR3 coding DNA: TGTGCCAGCAGCGAACAGCAGCTAGCCAAAAACATTCAGTACTTC. It encodes CASSEQQLAKNIQYF. The rearrangement links TRBV2 to TRBJ2-4; no reliable D call. Germline loops: CDR1 SNHLY, CDR2 FYNNEI. The length of the CDR3 is 15 residues. V was clipped by 6 bases and J by 0 bases, with 12 bases between them.